These 12 T cell receptor beta chains were all obtained from the same sample, sequenced in a study of naive and memory T cell subsets. As for treatment: skin biopsy from PPD injection site in Mantoux-positive individual. A UMI-containing oligonucleotide was joined by 3' ligation to the TCR cDNA template. The SP2 primer and nested alpha and beta constant region primers amplified ligated cDNA in four rounds. Using its own MiXCR run on the UMI-ligation and nested PCR reads, TCRdb lists one record per CDR3 protein. This table holds more than 30,000 distinct CDR3 sequences, more than 9.5% found once. The sample consisted of skin, taken from a tuberculin skin test site. These TCRs come from an adult in good health.

This clonotype has more than one count but fewer than ten. V and J are TRBV18 and TRBJ2-7; 9 bases match TRBD1. Per germline, CDR1 KGHSH and CDR2 LQKENI. J gave up 6 bases and V 0 bases, and 3 bases lay outside the gene matches. The CDR3 consists of 14 residues. The DNA of the CDR3 is TGTGCCAGCTCACCACCGGGACAGGGCGGCGAGCAGTACTTC. Protein sequence: CASSPPGQGGEQYF.

Turning to this clonotype: A much larger clonotype is one base distant, so this may be a read error. The V and J genes are TRBV7-6 and TRBJ1-1; the match to TRBD1 covers 7 bases. The CDR3 consists of 15 residues. Germline V lookup: CDR1 SGHVS, CDR2 FNYEAQ. CDR3 sequence reads: CAGSLITGADTEAFF. CDR3 nucleotides: TGTGCCGGCAGCTTAATAACAGGGGCGGACACTGAAGCTTTCTTT. The whole variable domain, filled in from reference TRBV7-6 and TRBJ1-1, reads GAGVSQSPRYKVTKRGQDVALRCDPISGHVSLYWYRQALGQGPEFLTYFNYEAQQDKSGLPNDRFSAERPEGSISTLTIQRTEQRDSAMYRCAGSLITGADTEAFFGQGTRLTVV.

The table lists this clonotype with a few counts. The V gene is TRBV18, the J gene TRBJ2-7, with D maybe TRBD1 (7 bases). CDR3 size: 13 residues. V was clipped by 4 bases and J by 2 bases, with 9 bases between them. Germline-derived CDR1 and CDR2 are KGHSH and LQKENI. The CDR3 region is CASSRGTAYEQYF. The DNA for the CDR3 is TGTGCCAGCTCACGCGGGACAGCCTACGAGCAGTACTTC.

About this clonotype: A much more abundant neighbour one base away suggests this may be a read error. The chain recombines TRBV28 with TRBJ2-7, with D hard to call. There are 13 residues in the CDR3. Germline CDR1 is MDHEN and CDR2 is SYDVKM. Between the trimmed V and J ends, which lost 10 bases and 0 bases, there was a span of 13 bases. The CDR3 loop reads CATKPQSSYEQYF. The CDR3 DNA is TGTGCCACCAAACCCCAGAGCTCCTACGAGCAGTACTTC.

This clonotype has only a few counts. CDR3 DNA: TGTGCCAGCTCCCCGAGTCGAGATGAAAAACTGTTTTTT. The encoded protein is CASSPSRDEKLFF. The chain joins TRBV18 to TRBJ1-4; D is unresolved. Germline V gene sequence: CDR1 KGHSH, CDR2 LQKENI. The CDR3 extends over 13 amino acids. V lost 6 bases, J lost 6 bases, and 11 bases lay in between.

This clonotype occurred many times. The CDR3 DNA is TGTGCCAGCAGTAACCGGGACAGGACCCTGAAGGCTTTCTTT. Translated, it gives CASSNRDRTLKAFF. The chain uses TRBV6-5 and TRBJ1-1, with 8 bases that match TRBD1. The CDR3 totals 14 residues. From germline, CDR1 is MNHEY and CDR2 SVGAGI. V lost 5 bases, J lost 11 bases, and 13 bases stayed unmatched.

This clonotype was seen a few times. Just one base apart from a much larger clone, this may be a read error. The CDR3 spells CSASTTENTESFF. In DNA, the CDR3 is TGCAGTGCCTCAACCACAGAGAACACTGAATCTTTCTTT. The rearrangement links TRBV20-1 to TRBJ1-1; D is ambiguous. Germline-derived CDR1 and CDR2 are DFQATT and SNEGSKA (reference sequence). The CDR3 has 13 amino acids.

This sequence joins TRBV27 and TRBJ2-7; the D gene is possibly TRBD2 (7 bases). Trimming pared 0 bases from V and 6 bases from J, leaving 15 bases between. The CDR3 has 15 amino acids. Germline CDR1 and CDR2: MNHEY and SMNVEV (reference sequence). The CDR3 coding sequence is TGTGCCAGCAGTTTATCCCGAGGGGGGGCTGGCGAGCAGTACTTC. This codes for CASSLSRGGAGEQYF.

The count of this clonotype is one. The rearrangement joins TRBV2 to TRBJ2-5, with D possibly matching TRBD1 (5 bases). Germline V lookup: CDR1 SNHLY, CDR2 FYNNEI. V was shortened by 10 bases and J by 1 base, with 10 bases between the two germline ends. CDR3 size: 12 residues. For the CDR3, the DNA is TGTGCCATTAGACAGACCCAAGAGACCCAGTACTTC. This gives the protein CAIRQTQETQYF.

This clonotype was detected only a few times. The chain is built from TRBV7-9 and TRBJ1-4; possible D gene TRBD1, 6 bases. Trimming left V 5 bases short and J 7 bases short, with 8 bases between. Looked up from germline, CDR1 is SEHNR and CDR2 is FQNEAQ (reference sequence). The length of the CDR3 is 12 residues. The CDR3 DNA is TGTGCCAGCAGCCCGGACAGTGAAAAACTGTTTTTT. Amino acids: CASSPDSEKLFF.

This chain connects TRBV6-2 or TRBV6-3 to TRBJ2-1, with 11 bases matching TRBD2. With V trimmed by 7 bases and J by 7 bases, 9 bases remained unmatched. Per germline, CDR1 MNHEY and CDR2 SVGEGT. The CDR3 runs 15 residues. For the CDR3, the DNA is TGTGCCAGCAACCTTAGCGGGGGGGCCGGTAATGAGCAGTTCTTC. Translating it yields CASNLSGGAGNEQFF.

This chain joins TRBV5-4 and TRBJ1-2; D remains unclear. The CDR3 is 15 residues long. Trimming shortened V by 4 bases and J by 0 bases, and 13 bases separated the two germline ends. CDR1 and CDR2 from the germline V gene are SGHNT and YYREEE (reference sequence). The CDR3 sequence is CASSPDATANYGYTF. Written as DNA, the CDR3 is TGTGCCAGCAGCCCGGACGCTACGGCTAACTATGGCTACACCTTC.